The 9 T cell receptor beta chains given below trace back to one sample, sequenced in a study of Tregs in tolerant kidney transplant recipients. Produced via immunoSEQ multiplex PCR; TCRdb's table is partial and in-frame only. The table records some 14,000 clones, 90% to 95% of them present only once. The sequencing sample was made of CD8+ T cells from blood. These receptors came from a human donor in good health.

The chain joins TRBV7-9 to TRBJ2-7, with D possibly TRBD2 on 5 matching bases. The CDR3 is 11 amino acids. The V end lost 5 bases, the J end lost 4 bases, and 6 bases lay between the germline ends. The germline gives CDR1 SEHNR, CDR2 FQNEAQ (reference sequence). As DNA, the CDR3 is TGTGCCAGCAGCGACTATTACGAGCAGTACTTC. Translated, it gives CASSDYYEQYF. Drawing the rest from reference TRBV7-9 and TRBJ2-7, the complete variable domain is DTGVSQNPRHKITKRGQNVTFRCDPISEHNRLYWYRQTLGQGPEFLTYFQNEAQLEKSRLLSDRFSAERPKGSFSTLEIQRTEQGDSAMYLCASSDYYEQYFGPGTRLTVT.

The J gene is TRBJ2-1, the V gene TRBV5-1, with 9 bases that match TRBD2. The CDR3 is made up of 15 amino acids. CDR1 and CDR2 from the germline V gene are SGHRS and YFSETQ. With 3 bases clipped from V and 3 bases from J, the junction kept 4 bases outside the gene matches. The CDR3 DNA is TGCGCCAGCAGCTCTAGCGGGGCCGGCTACAATGAGCAGTTCTTC. It codes for CASSSSGAGYNEQFF.

The chain has TRBV19 and TRBJ2-7; 8 bases fit TRBD1. The CDR3 runs 14 residues. Germline-derived CDR1 and CDR2 are LNHDA and SQIVND (reference sequence). J was trimmed by 6 bases and V by 1 base; bases with no gene match: 5. The DNA of the CDR3 is TGTGCCAGTAGTATAGTCGGACAGGGTGGCGAGCAGTACTTC. This codes for CASSIVGQGGEQYF. Based on the CDR3 plus reference TRBV19 and TRBJ2-7, the full variable domain is DGGITQSPKYLFRKEGQNVTLSCEQNLNHDAMYWYRQDPGQGLRLIYYSQIVNDFQKGDIAEGYSVSREKKESFPLTVTSAQKNPTAFYLCASSIVGQGGEQYFGPGTRLTVT.

A few counts support this clone. V usage is TRBV27 and J usage is TRBJ1-1; the D is unclear. This CDR3 region has 15 residues. The germline V gene has CDR1 MNHEY and CDR2 SMNVEV (reference sequence). The germline V and J ends were trimmed by 0 bases and 1 base, with 9 bases remaining between them. CDR3 in amino acids: CASSLSPVTNTEAFF. The CDR3 DNA sequence: TGTGCCAGCAGTTTATCTCCAGTGACGAACACTGAAGCTTTCTTT.

The V call is TRBV19, the J call TRBJ1-1; D possibly corresponds to TRBD1 (6 bases). V shed 6 bases and J shed 3 bases, with 17 bases lying between them. Germline V gives CDR1 LNHDA, CDR2 SQIVND (reference sequence). The CDR3 has 15 residues. The CDR3 DNA reads TGTGCCAGTAGCCACACCGACAGGACTTACACTGAAGCTTTCTTT. Translated: CASSHTDRTYTEAFF.

The V call is TRBV4-3, the J call TRBJ1-1; D unresolved. V was clipped by 0 bases and J by 2 bases, with 4 bases between them. This CDR3 is 13 amino acids long. The germline CDR1 and CDR2 sequences are LGHNA and YSLEER. CDR3 sequence: CASSQDRNTEAFF. The CDR3 coding sequence is TGCGCCAGCAGCCAAGACCGTAACACTGAAGCTTTCTTT.

The rearrangement links TRBV7-9 to TRBJ2-4; perhaps D is TRBD1 or TRBD2 (5 bases each). Germline CDR1 and CDR2: SEHNR and FQNEAQ (reference sequence). The CDR3 runs 17 residues. V lost 5 bases and J lost 1, with 18 bases in between. The CDR3 region is CASSPSGRGEAKNIQYF. The CDR3 DNA is TGTGCCAGCAGCCCCTCGGGAAGGGGTGAGGCCAAAAACATTCAGTACTTC.

This chain joins TRBV11-3 and TRBJ2-7, with a weak D call TRBD2 (5 bases). The CDR3 is 15 amino acids. CDR1 and CDR2 from the germline V gene are SGHNT and YENEEA. Between the trimmed V and J ends, which lost 4 bases and 3 bases, there was a span of 16 bases. CDR3 sequence: CASSSTEYGLYEQYF. CDR3 nucleotide sequence: TGTGCCAGCAGCTCCACGGAGTATGGACTCTACGAGCAGTACTTC.

V gene TRBV11-3 combines with J gene TRBJ2-3; the match to TRBD2 covers 11 bases. Germline CDR1 reads SGHNT; CDR2 reads YENEEA. With V trimmed by 5 bases and J by 1 base, 8 bases remained unmatched. This CDR3 has 17 amino acids. DNA of the CDR3: TGTGCCAGCAGCCGAGGGACTAGCGGATCCCGCACAGATACGCAGTATTTT. The encoded protein is CASSRGTSGSRTDTQYF.